Each of the 30 T cell receptor beta chains below was sequenced from the same sample in a study of cytomegalovirus exposure and HLA in healthy donors. With 60 Vbeta and 13 Jbeta primers, the PCR was carried out. Measured with immunoSEQ multiplex PCR; TCRdb has only the in-frame clones, and not every one. Of more than 85,000 clones in the sample, around four fifths are singletons; the top ten hold 5% to 8%. Material: PBMCs. The origin of the receptors is a man younger than 45 in good health and CMV-seropositive.

V usage is TRBV4-2 and J usage is TRBJ2-5; 12 bases line up with TRBD2. Germline V gene sequence: CDR1 LGHNA, CDR2 YNFKEQ. With V trimmed by 1 base and J by 1 base, 4 bases remained unmatched. This CDR3 has 17 residues. The CDR3 coding sequence is TGTGCCAGCAGCCAAGGTCAGGGACTAGCGGGCCAAGAGACCCAGTACTTC. Translating it yields CASSQGQGLAGQETQYF.

This clone was observed once. CDR3 coding DNA: TGTGCCAGCAGCGCCCCTGGACAAGGAAACACCATATATTTT. This translates into CASSAPGQGNTIYF. The chain employs TRBV9 and TRBJ1-3; D might be TRBD1 (5 bases). Germline lookup yields CDR1 SGDLS and CDR2 YYNGEE. CDR3 length equals 14 residues. V lost 3 bases to trimming and J lost 4 bases, with 11 bases between them.

The chain combines TRBV2 with TRBJ2-5; the match to TRBD1 covers 10 bases. The trim removed 7 bases at V and 2 bases at J, leaving 13 bases unmatched. This CDR3 spans 17 amino acids. CDR1 is SNHLY, CDR2 FYNNEI, per germline. As DNA, the CDR3 is TGTGCCAGCAACGGAGAACTAGACAGGGGGCCTCAAGAGACCCAGTACTTC. It is translated as CASNGELDRGPQETQYF.

The chain employs TRBV6-1 and TRBJ2-7; 13 bases are a match to TRBD2. Germline V CDR1 and CDR2: MNHNS, SASEGT. J was trimmed by 2 bases and V by 5 bases; bases with no gene match: 3. The CDR3 runs to 15 residues. This CDR3 reads CASSTTSGGTYEQYF. The CDR3 DNA sequence: TGTGCCAGCAGTACGACTAGCGGGGGGACCTACGAGCAGTACTTC.

This chain joins TRBV11-2 and TRBJ1-1; TRBD1 is a possible D gene (6 bases). V gave up 4 bases and J gave up 1 base, with 10 bases separating them. This CDR3 spans 14 amino acids. Germline values: CDR1 SGHAT, CDR2 FQNNGV. The CDR3 here is CASSYGQQNTEAFF. The DNA of the CDR3 is TGTGCCAGCAGCTATGGACAGCAGAACACTGAAGCTTTCTTT.

The chain joins TRBV10-3 to TRBJ2-6; D is perhaps TRBD1 (5 bases). Germline values: CDR1 ENHRY, CDR2 SYGVKD. V lost 5 bases to trimming and J lost 1 base, with 12 bases between them. The CDR3 runs to 16 residues. For the CDR3, the DNA is TGTGCCATCAGTTCTTTCCAGGGATCTGGGGCCAACGTCCTGACTTTC. Protein: CAISSFQGSGANVLTF.

V and J are TRBV9 and TRBJ2-1; TRBD1 agrees at 11 bases. V was pared by 2 bases and J by 8 bases, with 3 bases of the junction left unmatched. Per germline, CDR1 SGDLS and CDR2 YYNGEE. The CDR3 extends over 14 amino acids. CDR3 DNA: TGTGCCAGCAGCGTTGGGACAGGGGGATATGAGCAGTTCTTC. Its protein is CASSVGTGGYEQFF.

The sample holds a few counts of this clone. CDR3 coding DNA: TGTGCCAGCAGTTACTCGGCAGGGAACACTGAAGCTTTCTTT. Amino acids: CASSYSAGNTEAFF. The chain joins TRBV6-6 to TRBJ1-1; D remains unclear. V lost 0 bases and J 1 base, leaving 6 bases between the germline ends. The CDR3 is 14 amino acids. CDR1 and CDR2 from the germline V gene are MNHNY and SVGAGI (reference sequence).

This sequence joins TRBV5-1 and TRBJ2-2, with 9 bases lining up with TRBD1. The germline gives CDR1 SGHRS, CDR2 YFSETQ. The CDR3 sequence is 15 residues long. V lost 2 bases to trimming and J lost 4 bases; unmatched junction nucleotides: 3. In DNA, the CDR3 is TGCGCCAGCAGCTTACAGGGGGCACGCACCGGGGAGCTGTTTTTT. Protein sequence: CASSLQGARTGELFF.

The chain recombines TRBV2 with TRBJ1-5, with a possible D match to TRBD1 (5 bases). The length of the CDR3 is 13 residues. The V gene lost 5 bases and the J gene lost 7 bases, with 12 bases spanning the gap. CDR1 SNHLY and CDR2 FYNNEI come from the germline V gene. CDR3 DNA sequence: TGTGCCAGCAGTCGGGGGACGGTACAGCCCCAGCATTTT. Amino acids: CASSRGTVQPQHF.

The chain recombines TRBV7-9 with TRBJ1-2; the D gene is possibly TRBD1 (5 bases). Germline CDR1 SEHNR, CDR2 FQNEAQ (reference sequence). The ends were cut back, 4 bases at V and 4 bases at J, with 16 bases in the middle. The CDR3 has 15 amino acids. In DNA form, the CDR3 reads TGTGCCAGCAGCTCCAGGGCAGACTCTGGCTATGGCTACACCTTC. Its translation is CASSSRADSGYGYTF.

The rearrangement uses TRBV29-1 and TRBJ1-2; 7 nucleotides agree with TRBD1. The CDR3 is 15 amino acids. Germline values: CDR1 SQVTM, CDR2 ANQGSEA. V lost 6 bases and J lost 0; bases outside the gene matches: 10. As DNA, the CDR3 is TGCAGCGTGGGATCCACAGGGGATACTAACTATGGCTACACCTTC. Amino acids: CSVGSTGDTNYGYTF.

The chain couples TRBV6-9 to TRBJ2-1, with D tentatively TRBD2 (5 bases). The CDR3 covers 14 residues. Per the germline V gene, CDR1 is MNHGY and CDR2 is SVAAGI. Trimming took off 4 bases at V and 4 bases at J, with 11 bases between the two ends. Here the CDR3 DNA reads TGTGCCAGCAGTTTACTAGGACGGTACAATGAGCAGTTCTTC. The encoded protein is CASSLLGRYNEQFF.

With regard to this clone: Additional DNA sequences in this sample encode the identical CDR3. This chain links TRBV6-1 with TRBJ2-5; D is unresolved. The germline V gene encodes CDR1 MNHNS and CDR2 SASEGT. Trimming removed 4 bases at V and 5 bases at J, with 8 bases between. This CDR3 has 12 amino acids. The CDR3 protein is CASSGTGETQYF. The CDR3 bases are TGTGCCAGCAGTGGCACCGGGGAGACCCAGTACTTC.

This clone was recorded a few times. In nucleotides, the CDR3 is TGTGCCAGCAGTTTTGGGACAGGGGGGTCCGGGGAGCTGTTTTTT. It translates to CASSFGTGGSGELFF. V and J are TRBV25-1 and TRBJ2-2, with 11 positions matching TRBD1. V trimming: 5 bases; J trimming: 6 bases; junction bases outside the gene matches: 5. Germline CDR1 MGHDK, CDR2 SYGVNS. This CDR3 has 15 residues.

This chain links TRBV5-1 with TRBJ2-5, with D perhaps TRBD2 (6 bases). Trimming took 4 bases from V and 4 from J, leaving 20 bases between them. The germline V gene has CDR1 SGHRS and CDR2 YFSETQ. CDR3 length equals 16 residues. CDR3 residues: CASSPGDSSGGETQYF. DNA of the CDR3: TGCGCCAGCAGCCCGGGAGACTCTAGTGGGGGAGAGACCCAGTACTTC.

This clone was counted once. The chain is built from TRBV6-5 and TRBJ2-3; D gene ambiguous. Trimming took off 6 bases at V and 4 bases at J, with 14 bases between the two ends. CDR1 MNHEY and CDR2 SVGAGI come from the germline V gene. CDR3 length equals 14 residues. The CDR3 spells CASRRSESADTQYF. Here the CDR3 DNA reads TGTGCCAGCAGGCGGTCGGAGAGCGCAGATACGCAGTATTTT.

The rearrangement links TRBV30 to TRBJ2-7; perhaps TRBD2 as D (5 bases). The V and J ends lost 0 bases and 0 bases respectively, with 12 bases between them. Germline loops: CDR1 GTSNPN, CDR2 SVGIG (reference sequence). This CDR3 is built from 15 residues. The CDR3 region has the DNA TGTGCCTGGAGTGTTGGGCGGGTCAACTCCTACGAGCAGTACTTC. It codes for CAWSVGRVNSYEQYF.

The chain joins TRBV11-1 to TRBJ2-7, with D perhaps TRBD2 (6 bases). The V gene's germline CDR1 is SGHAT and CDR2 FQDESV (reference sequence). The V end lost 6 bases, the J end lost 3 bases, and 12 bases lay between the germline ends. The CDR3 covers 13 residues. CDR3 sequence reads: CASSYGTDYEQYF. The CDR3, as DNA: TGTGCCAGCAGTTATGGGACTGACTACGAGCAGTACTTC.

The rearrangement links TRBV13 to TRBJ1-2; the match to TRBD1 covers 7 bases. The CDR3 is 15 amino acids. The V segment lost 5 bases and the J segment 2 bases; nucleotides outside the gene matches: 8. From germline, CDR1 is PRHDT and CDR2 FYEKMQ (reference sequence). The CDR3 bases are TGTGCCAGCAGCCTTGACAGGGTGGGGAACTATGGCTACACCTTC. Amino acid sequence: CASSLDRVGNYGYTF.

The chain recombines TRBV7-8 with TRBJ2-7, with D possibly TRBD2 on 5 matching bases. The CDR3 spans 14 residues. Germline assignment: CDR1 SGHVS and CDR2 FQNEAQ. The V and J ends lost 7 bases and 4 bases respectively, with 17 bases between them. This CDR3 reads CASTREGTAYEQYF. The CDR3 DNA reads as TGTGCCAGCACCCGGGAAGGCACCGCTTACGAGCAGTACTTC.

The V call is TRBV19, the J call TRBJ1-1; 11 bases are shared with TRBD1. This CDR3 contains 14 residues. V was clipped by 7 bases and J by 5 bases; unmatched bases: 6. Germline-derived CDR1 and CDR2 are LNHDA and SQIVND (reference sequence). CDR3 amino acids: CASTPDRGRTEAFF. The CDR3 coding sequence is TGTGCCAGTACGCCGGACAGGGGGCGAACTGAAGCTTTCTTT.

V usage is TRBV10-3 and J usage is TRBJ1-2, with 8 bases lining up with TRBD1. With V trimmed by 0 bases and J by 4 bases, 4 bases remained unmatched. Germline CDR1 reads ENHRY; CDR2 reads SYGVKD. The CDR3 has 15 amino acids. The CDR3 DNA sequence: TGTGCCATCAGTGAGTCACGGACAGGGAGCTATGGCTACACCTTC. Translation gives CAISESRTGSYGYTF.

The rearrangement uses TRBV6-5 and TRBJ2-6, with 8 bases matching TRBD1. The CDR3 contains 15 residues. Germline CDR1 MNHEY, CDR2 SVGAGI. V lost 7 bases to trimming and J lost 3 bases; unmatched junction nucleotides: 5. Written as DNA, the CDR3 is TGTGCCAGCATTTCCAGGGGGCGTGGGGCCAACGTCCTGACTTTC. Encoded protein: CASISRGRGANVLTF.

A single count supports this clone. V is TRBV9 and J is TRBJ2-2; 13 bases map to TRBD2. The ends lost 3 bases at V and 7 bases at J; junction bases unmatched: 6. The germline CDR1 and CDR2 sequences are SGDLS and YYNGEE. The CDR3 consists of 16 residues. For the CDR3, the DNA is TGTGCCAGCAGCGCGACTAGCGGGGGGAGAGGCGGGGAGCTGTTTTTT. It translates to CASSATSGGRGGELFF. Full variable domain (missing parts from reference TRBV9 and TRBJ2-2): DSGVTQTPKHLITATGQRVTLRCSPRSGDLSVYWYQQSLDQGLQFLIQYYNGEERAKGNILERFSAQQFPDLHSELNLSSLELGDSALYFCASSATSGGRGGELFFGEGSRLTVL.

The chain employs TRBV2 and TRBJ1-2; 7 nucleotides line up with TRBD1. Germline V gene lookup returns CDR1 SNHLY and CDR2 FYNNEI. The CDR3 length is 12 residues. Germline trimming cut 4 bases from V and 6 bases from J; bases unmatched to any gene: 2. The CDR3 loop is CASSGQGDGYTF. The DNA for the CDR3 is TGTGCCAGCAGTGGGCAGGGGGATGGCTACACCTTC.

The chain carries TRBV14 and TRBJ2-7, with TRBD1 as a possible D gene (5 bases). V lost 5 bases to trimming and J lost 9 bases, with 11 bases between them. CDR3 length: 11 residues. Germline V gene lookup returns CDR1 SGHDN and CDR2 FVKESK. CDR3 nucleotide sequence: TGTGCCAGCAGCTTGGCAGGGCGGCAGTACTTC. Amino acid sequence: CASSLAGRQYF.

The rearrangement uses TRBV27 and TRBJ1-5; D unclear. Trimming left V 7 bases short and J 0 bases short, with 13 bases between. The CDR3 is made up of 15 amino acids. From germline, CDR1 is MNHEY and CDR2 SMNVEV (reference sequence). The CDR3 protein is CASKPIQNSNQPQHF. The CDR3 coding sequence is TGTGCCAGCAAGCCGATACAGAATAGCAATCAGCCCCAGCATTTT.

This chain joins TRBV23-1 and TRBJ2-7; D is perhaps TRBD2 (6 bases). TRBV23-1 is annotated as an ORF whose role is uncertain. The CDR3 has 14 amino acids. V lost 8 bases to trimming and J lost 2 bases, with 16 bases between them. The CDR3 bases are TGCGCCAGCCGGGACTTCTCGGGCCCCTACGAGCAGTACTTC. Protein product: CASRDFSGPYEQYF.

The chain has TRBV7-2 and TRBJ2-7, with 7 bases identical to TRBD1. J lost 1 base, V lost 5 bases, and 8 bases had no gene match. This CDR3 has 15 residues. CDR1 and CDR2 from the germline V gene are SGHTA and FQGNSA. Here the CDR3 reads CASSPWDSYSYEQYF. The DNA for the CDR3 is TGTGCCAGCAGCCCGTGGGACAGTTATTCCTACGAGCAGTACTTC.